Below, 12 T cell receptor beta chains from the same sample are listed, as sequenced in a study of cytomegalovirus exposure and HLA in healthy donors. The PCR contained 60 Vbeta and 13 Jbeta primers. Using immunoSEQ multiplex PCR, the repertoire was profiled, and TCRdb retains in-frame clones only, with some absent. The table lists 150,000 to 200,000 clones. Input material: PBMCs. These receptors originate from a boy younger than 18 in good health and CMV-seronegative.

The chain employs TRBV5-1 and TRBJ1-5; D not certain. Trimming shortened V by 0 bases and J by 5 bases, and 9 bases separated the two germline ends. Germline CDR1 is SGHRS and CDR2 is YFSETQ. This CDR3 has 14 amino acids. CDR3 coding DNA: TGCGCCAGCAGCTTGGCGGGGAAGGATCAGCCCCAGCATTTT. It codes for CASSLAGKDQPQHF.

The chain carries TRBV25-1 and TRBJ1-1; TRBD1 is a possible D gene (5 bases). Trimming left V 1 base short and J 1 base short, with 13 bases between. In germline, CDR1 is MGHDK, CDR2 SYGVNS. The CDR3 is 16 residues long. Written as DNA, the CDR3 is TGTGCCAGCAGTGAATTGGGGGGACGGGCGAACACTGAAGCTTTCTTT. Translating it yields CASSELGGRANTEAFF.

The chain has TRBV7-2 and TRBJ2-5; 8 bases fit TRBD2. After removal of 1 base from V and 3 bases from J, the junction contained 4 bases not matched to a gene. The germline V gene encodes CDR1 SGHTA and CDR2 FQGNSA. The CDR3 is 15 residues long. The CDR3 spells CASSLVFSGEETQYF. CDR3 bases: TGTGCCAGCAGCTTAGTCTTTAGCGGGGAAGAGACCCAGTACTTC.

J is TRBJ2-5 and V is TRBV6-5; possibly TRBD2 for D (5 bases). Germline CDR1 reads MNHEY; CDR2 reads SVGAGI. This CDR3 spans 11 amino acids. Trimming left V 4 bases short and J 5 bases short, with 5 bases between. This chain's CDR3 is CASSSGETQYF. DNA for the CDR3: TGTGCCAGCAGTTCGGGGGAGACCCAGTACTTC.

CDR3 coding DNA: TGTGCCAGCCGCCTCCCACCGGGAAATTACAATGAGCAGTTCTTC. Protein product: CASRLPPGNYNEQFF. The V gene is TRBV2, the J gene TRBJ2-1; D is possibly TRBD2 (5 bases). CDR3 length equals 15 residues. Per the germline V gene, CDR1 is SNHLY and CDR2 is FYNNEI. V gave up 8 bases and J gave up 4 bases, with 18 bases separating them.

The chain has TRBV11-3 and TRBJ2-7, with 8 bases lining up with TRBD2. CDR1 SGHNT and CDR2 YENEEA come from the germline V gene. The CDR3 contains 13 residues. J lost 5 bases, V lost 5 bases, and 5 bases had no gene match. CDR3 sequence reads: CASSPAGGDEQYF. The CDR3, as DNA: TGTGCCAGCAGCCCGGCCGGGGGGGACGAGCAGTACTTC.

J is TRBJ2-2 and V is TRBV30; D might be TRBD1 (5 bases). The CDR3 spans 14 residues. The V end was cut by 5 bases, the J end by 0 bases, with 10 bases between. Per germline, CDR1 GTSNPN and CDR2 SVGIG (reference sequence). CDR3 region: CAWVQGTNTGELFF. The CDR3 DNA is TGTGCCTGGGTCCAGGGTACGAACACCGGGGAGCTGTTTTTT.

Regarding this clone: A read error may account for a junction end that differs from germline. The chain has TRBV19 and TRBJ1-5, with D uncertain. The CDR3 totals 15 residues. The germline CDR1 and CDR2 sequences are LNHDA and SQIVND (reference sequence). The CDR3 is CASGIVGNSNQPQHF. CDR3 coding DNA: TGTGCCAGTGGTATAGTCGGGAATAGCAATCAGCCCCAGCATTTT.

J is TRBJ1-2 and V is TRBV19; no definite D call. The V gene lost 6 bases and the J gene lost 4 bases, with 12 bases spanning the gap. From germline, CDR1 is LNHDA and CDR2 SQIVND (reference sequence). There are 13 residues in the CDR3. The DNA for the CDR3 is TGTGCCAGTAGAGCCAGGTTCGTCTATGGCTACACCTTC. It codes for CASRARFVYGYTF. The full variable domain, in which reference TRBV19 and TRBJ1-2 provide the parts outside the CDR3, is DGGITQSPKYLFRKEGQNVTLSCEQNLNHDAMYWYRQDPGQGLRLIYYSQIVNDFQKGDIAEGYSVSREKKESFPLTVTSAQKNPTAFYLCASRARFVYGYTFGSGTRLTVV.

J is TRBJ2-7 and V is TRBV28; 11 bases line up with TRBD2. The CDR3 totals 15 residues. Unmatched junction bases numbered 3, after V lost 5 bases and J lost 0 bases. The germline CDR1 and CDR2 sequences are MDHEN and SYDVKM. In DNA, the CDR3 is TGTGCCAGCAGTGGGGGGACTAGCGGCTCCTACGAGCAGTACTTC. It is translated as CASSGGTSGSYEQYF.

This chain links TRBV7-3 with TRBJ2-5, with 12 bases identical to TRBD1. Germline trimming cut 5 bases from V and 3 bases from J; bases unmatched to any gene: 7. Germline values: CDR1 SGHTA, CDR2 FQGTGA. The CDR3 extends over 16 amino acids. The CDR3 reads CASSPGDRGREETQYF. The CDR3, as DNA: TGTGCCAGCAGCCCGGGGGACAGGGGGCGCGAAGAGACCCAGTACTTC.

The chain has TRBV5-4 and TRBJ1-3; 8 bases are shared with TRBD1. CDR1 and CDR2 (germline): SGHNT, YYREEE (reference sequence). Trimming took 3 bases from V and 0 from J; bases not matched to a gene: 5. CDR3 length equals 16 residues. The CDR3 loop reads CASSSLGTGSGNTIYF. CDR3 nucleotides: TGTGCCAGCAGCTCACTCGGGACAGGCTCTGGAAACACCATATATTTT.